Sequencing of this TCR beta chain was carried out in a study of blood T cell repertoires in COVID-19. Study information: The samples span acute and convalescent COVID-19 from the United States, Italy and Spain. The cDNA or gDNA used as material had been derived from T cells, B-cell-depleted T cells, or PBMCs.

The CDR3 loop spans 14 amino acids. Germline CDR1 is SGHTA and CDR2 is FQGNSA. With 5 bases removed from V and 2 bases from J, the gap between germline ends came to 10 bases. Source study methods: Reference gene primer amplification yielded estimated nucleated cell counts. Method: immunoSEQ multiplex PCR; TCRdb's copy keeps in-frame clones and lacks some. Clone size and the V and J calls come from that table; the DNA yielded D and trimming. The table includes over 600,000 clones, about nine tenths detected once. The chain carries TRBV7-2 and TRBJ2-1, with a possible D match to TRBD2 (5 bases). The receptor comes from a young woman with acute or convalescent COVID-19. Sequencing was carried out using peripheral blood. The DNA of the CDR3 is TGTGCCAGCAGCCCGGTCGGGACCTACAATGAGCAGTTCTTC. It specifies CASSPVGTYNEQFF.